What follows are 10 T cell receptor beta chains derived from one specimen sequenced in a study of T cell repertoires in cytomegalovirus infection. No cognate antigen is known for these TCRs. TCRdb called the reads again in MiXCR, with one record for every CDR3 protein. The sample includes approximately 730,000 distinct CDR3 sequences, roughly 33% of them seen just once. Sample: cultured PBMCs, taken from culture after CMV antigen stimulation. Receptors were obtained from a human donor in good health (CMV status not recorded). Some clones in this sample may be carry-over from other donors' samples.

This clonotype came up once. Just one base apart from a much larger clone, this may be a read error. V is TRBV2 and J is TRBJ2-7; D remains ambiguous. This CDR3 spans 11 amino acids. Trimming stripped 8 bases from V and 3 bases from J, with 8 bases between. The germline gives CDR1 SNHLY, CDR2 FYNNEI. The chain's CDR3 is CASGKGYEQYF. CDR3 sequence (DNA): TGTGCCAGCGGGAAGGGCTACGAGCAGTACTTC.

The rearrangement joins TRBV15 to TRBJ2-5; tentative D call: TRBD1 (6 bases). This CDR3 region has 14 residues. V shed 3 bases and J shed 3 bases, with 11 bases lying between them. Per the germline V gene, CDR1 is LNHNV and CDR2 is YYDKDF (reference sequence). The CDR3 sequence is CATSSPGTKETQYF. CDR3 DNA: TGTGCCACCAGCAGCCCCGGGACAAAAGAGACCCAGTACTTC.

The chain recombines TRBV6-5 with TRBJ2-1, with TRBD2 as a possible D gene (5 bases). The CDR3 extends over 15 amino acids. The V gene lost 5 bases and the J gene lost 5 bases, with 16 bases spanning the gap. The germline CDR1 and CDR2 sequences are MNHEY and SVGAGI. CDR3: CASSPRNKRDNEQFF. The CDR3 DNA follows: TGTGCCAGCAGTCCCCGGAACAAGAGGGACAATGAGCAGTTCTTC.

The CDR3 nucleotides read TGCGCCAGCAGCCTGCAAACAACCCTAGCGGGAGTAACAGATACGCAGTATTTT. Translated: CASSLQTTLAGVTDTQYF. The rearrangement uses TRBV4-1 and TRBJ2-3, with 10 nucleotides matching TRBD2. The CDR3 length is 18 residues. Looked up from germline, CDR1 is MGHRA and CDR2 is YSYEKL. The V and J ends lost 4 bases and 3 bases, in that order; junction bases with no gene match: 13.

V is TRBV20-1 and J is TRBJ2-7; TRBD2 matches 8 bases. V shed 0 bases, J shed 6 bases, and the junction held 7 bases outside the gene matches. This CDR3 region has 14 residues. Germline loops: CDR1 DFQATT, CDR2 SNEGSKA (reference sequence). The CDR3 DNA sequence: TGCAGTGCTAGAGATATGAACAGCGGGGGCGAGCAGTACTTC. Translated, it gives CSARDMNSGGEQYF.

The chain combines TRBV27 with TRBJ2-5, with 8 nucleotides matching TRBD2. The CDR3 consists of 13 residues. With V trimmed by 4 bases and J by 5 bases, 3 bases remained unmatched. Germline V lookup: CDR1 MNHEY, CDR2 SMNVEV (reference sequence). The CDR3 sequence is CASSWTSWETQYF. CDR3 bases: TGTGCCAGCAGTTGGACTAGCTGGGAGACCCAGTACTTC.

This clonotype was observed a handful of times. The chain recombines TRBV25-1 with TRBJ2-7; D call uncertain. CDR1 is MGHDK and CDR2 is SYGVNS in the germline V gene. CDR3 length equals 14 residues. Trimming shortened V by 0 bases and J by 4 bases, and 10 bases separated the two germline ends. This chain's CDR3 is CASSEYGVSYEQYF. DNA for the CDR3: TGTGCCAGCAGTGAATATGGGGTATCGTACGAGCAGTACTTC.

This clonotype was detected ten times or more. This rearrangement joins TRBV7-2 to TRBJ1-2, with a weak D call TRBD1 (5 bases). Germline loops: CDR1 SGHTA, CDR2 FQGNSA. The V gene lost 3 bases and the J gene lost 4 bases, with 15 bases spanning the gap. The CDR3 has 15 amino acids. The CDR3 protein is CASSFGTERIYGYTF. The DNA for the CDR3 is TGTGCCAGCAGCTTCGGGACGGAGAGGATCTATGGCTACACCTTC. Complete variable domain (other parts from reference TRBV7-2 and TRBJ1-2): GAGVSQSPSNKVTEKGKDVELRCDPISGHTALYWYRQSLGQGLEFLIYFQGNSAPDKSGLPSDRFSAERTGGSVSTLTIQRTQQEDSAVYLCASSFGTERIYGYTFGSGTRLTVV.

The chain couples TRBV6-2 or TRBV6-3 to TRBJ1-3; D call uncertain. The CDR3 spans 15 residues. V lost 7 bases and J 0 bases, leaving 13 bases between the germline ends. Germline CDR1 is MNHEY and CDR2 is SVGEGT. In DNA form, the CDR3 reads TGTGCCAGCACCTATACCAAGACCTCTGGAAACACCATATATTTT. This encodes CASTYTKTSGNTIYF.

This clonotype has a handful of counts. The chain is built from TRBV19 and TRBJ2-5; maybe TRBD2 (6 bases). The CDR3 is 16 amino acids. Germline assignment: CDR1 LNHDA and CDR2 SQIVND (reference sequence). The V end lost 3 bases, the J end lost 3 bases, and 17 bases lay between the germline ends. CDR3 sequence: CASSIGEDWSEETQYF. The CDR3 coding sequence is TGTGCCAGTAGTATCGGGGAGGACTGGTCTGAAGAGACCCAGTACTTC.